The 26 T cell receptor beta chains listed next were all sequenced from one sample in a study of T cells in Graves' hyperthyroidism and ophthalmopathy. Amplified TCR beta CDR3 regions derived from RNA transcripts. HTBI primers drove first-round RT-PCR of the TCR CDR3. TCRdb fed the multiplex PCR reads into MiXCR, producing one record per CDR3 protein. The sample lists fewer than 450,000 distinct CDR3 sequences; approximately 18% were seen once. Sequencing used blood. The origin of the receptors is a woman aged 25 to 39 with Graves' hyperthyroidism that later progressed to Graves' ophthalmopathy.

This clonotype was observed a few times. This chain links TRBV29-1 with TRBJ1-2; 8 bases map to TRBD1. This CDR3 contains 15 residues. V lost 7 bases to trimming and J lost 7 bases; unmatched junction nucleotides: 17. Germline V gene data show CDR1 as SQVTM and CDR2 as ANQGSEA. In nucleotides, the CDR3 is TGCAGCGGGCGCTGGCCAGCAGGGGGCCTCGGTGGCTACACCTTC. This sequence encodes CSGRWPAGGLGGYTF.

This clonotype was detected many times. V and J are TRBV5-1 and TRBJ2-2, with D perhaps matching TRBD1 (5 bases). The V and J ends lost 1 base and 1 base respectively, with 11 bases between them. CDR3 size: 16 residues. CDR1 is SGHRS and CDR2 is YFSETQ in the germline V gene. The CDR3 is CASSLYPGKNTGELFF. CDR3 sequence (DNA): TGCGCCAGCAGCTTGTATCCAGGGAAGAACACCGGGGAGCTGTTTTTT.

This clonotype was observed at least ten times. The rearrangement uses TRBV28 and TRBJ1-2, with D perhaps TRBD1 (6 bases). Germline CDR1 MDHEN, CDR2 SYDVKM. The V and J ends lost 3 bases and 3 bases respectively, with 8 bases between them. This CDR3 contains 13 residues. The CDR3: CASSFGGYYGYTF. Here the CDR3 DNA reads TGTGCCAGCAGTTTTGGGGGCTACTATGGCTACACCTTC.

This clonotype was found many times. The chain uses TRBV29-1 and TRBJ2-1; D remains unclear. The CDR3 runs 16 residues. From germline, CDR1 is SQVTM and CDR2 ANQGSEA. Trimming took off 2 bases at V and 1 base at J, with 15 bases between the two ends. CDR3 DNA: TGCAGCGTTGAACATGACTCCCACAGATCCTACAATGAGCAGTTCTTC. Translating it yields CSVEHDSHRSYNEQFF.

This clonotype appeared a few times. CDR3 sequence reads: CSARSGYTGELFF. The CDR3 nucleotides read TGCAGTGCTAGATCGGGGTACACCGGGGAGCTGTTTTTT. The rearrangement joins TRBV20-1 to TRBJ2-2; a weak D match, TRBD2 (5 bases). The germline V gene has CDR1 DFQATT and CDR2 SNEGSKA (reference sequence). The CDR3 length is 13 residues. Between the trimmed V and J ends, which lost 2 bases and 3 bases, there was a span of 7 bases.

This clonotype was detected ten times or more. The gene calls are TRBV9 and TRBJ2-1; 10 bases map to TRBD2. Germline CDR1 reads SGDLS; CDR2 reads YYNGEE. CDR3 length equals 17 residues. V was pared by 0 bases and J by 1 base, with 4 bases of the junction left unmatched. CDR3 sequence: CASSVEAGGPSYNEQFF. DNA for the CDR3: TGTGCCAGCAGCGTAGAAGCGGGAGGGCCATCCTACAATGAGCAGTTCTTC.

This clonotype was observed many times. CDR3 amino acids: CASSLLPRGPLNTEAFF. The CDR3 DNA reads TGTGCCAGCAGTTTACTCCCCCGGGGACCCCTGAACACTGAAGCTTTCTTT. The rearrangement links TRBV27 to TRBJ1-1; tentatively, D is TRBD1 (5 bases). The CDR3 runs to 17 residues. The V and J ends lost 2 bases and 0 bases respectively, with 16 bases between them. Germline V gene lookup returns CDR1 MNHEY and CDR2 SMNVEV (reference sequence).

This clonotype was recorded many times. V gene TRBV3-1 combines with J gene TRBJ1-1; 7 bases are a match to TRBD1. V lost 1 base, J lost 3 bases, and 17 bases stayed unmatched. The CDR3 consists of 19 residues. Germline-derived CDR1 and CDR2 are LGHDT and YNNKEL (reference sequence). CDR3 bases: TGTGCCAGCAGCCAAGTCCAAGGGGGCGCGAGGGAAGGTGACACTGAAGCTTTCTTT. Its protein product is CASSQVQGGAREGDTEAFF.

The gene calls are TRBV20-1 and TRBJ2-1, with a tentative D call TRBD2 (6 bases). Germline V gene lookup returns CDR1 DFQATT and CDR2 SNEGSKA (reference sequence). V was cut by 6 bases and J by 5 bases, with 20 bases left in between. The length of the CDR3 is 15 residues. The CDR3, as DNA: TGCAGTGCAATCCACCTAGCGCGAATTGACAATGAGCAGTTCTTC. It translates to CSAIHLARIDNEQFF.

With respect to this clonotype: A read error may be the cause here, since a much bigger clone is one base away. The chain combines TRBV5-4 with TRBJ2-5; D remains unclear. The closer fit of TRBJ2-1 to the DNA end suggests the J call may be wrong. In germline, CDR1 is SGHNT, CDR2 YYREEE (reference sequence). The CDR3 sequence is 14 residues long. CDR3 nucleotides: TGTGCCAGCAGCTTTAGCTTGTACCAAGAGACCCAGTTCTTC. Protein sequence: CASSFSLYQETQFF.

DNA of the CDR3: TGTGCCAGCAGTGAATCAAGGGAGGGAACCCGCGGGGAGACCCAGTACTTC. It specifies CASSESREGTRGETQYF. V and J are TRBV25-1 and TRBJ2-5, with 7 bases lining up with TRBD2. Germline V gene lookup returns CDR1 MGHDK and CDR2 SYGVNS. V shed 1 base, J shed 5 bases, and the junction held 13 bases outside the gene matches. The CDR3 loop spans 17 amino acids.

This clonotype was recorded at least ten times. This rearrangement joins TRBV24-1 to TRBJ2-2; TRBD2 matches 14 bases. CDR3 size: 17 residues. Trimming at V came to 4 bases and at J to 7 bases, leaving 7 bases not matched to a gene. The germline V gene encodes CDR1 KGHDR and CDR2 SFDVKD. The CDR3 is CATSDDGTSGGHGELFF. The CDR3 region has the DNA TGTGCCACCAGTGACGACGGGACTAGCGGGGGTCACGGGGAGCTGTTTTTT.

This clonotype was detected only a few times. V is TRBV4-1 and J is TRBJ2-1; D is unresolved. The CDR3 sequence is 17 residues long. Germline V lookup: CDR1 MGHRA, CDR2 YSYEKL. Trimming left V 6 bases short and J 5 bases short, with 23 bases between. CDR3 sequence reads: CASSPITQGWGNNEQFF. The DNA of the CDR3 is TGCGCCAGCAGTCCTATTACACAAGGATGGGGAAACAATGAGCAGTTCTTC.

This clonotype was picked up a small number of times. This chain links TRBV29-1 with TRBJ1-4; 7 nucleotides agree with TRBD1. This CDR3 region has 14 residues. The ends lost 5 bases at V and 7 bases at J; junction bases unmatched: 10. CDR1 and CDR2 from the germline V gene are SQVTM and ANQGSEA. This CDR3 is CSVRGGAGGEKLFF. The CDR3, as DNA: TGCAGCGTTCGAGGGGGCGCCGGGGGTGAAAAACTGTTTTTT.

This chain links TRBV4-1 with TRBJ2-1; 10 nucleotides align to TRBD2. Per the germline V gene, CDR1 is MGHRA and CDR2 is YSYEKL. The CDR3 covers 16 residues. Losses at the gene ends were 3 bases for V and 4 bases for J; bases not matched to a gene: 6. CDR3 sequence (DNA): TGCGCCAGCAGCCAGGCCACTAGCGGGACGTACAATGAGCAGTTCTTC. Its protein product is CASSQATSGTYNEQFF.

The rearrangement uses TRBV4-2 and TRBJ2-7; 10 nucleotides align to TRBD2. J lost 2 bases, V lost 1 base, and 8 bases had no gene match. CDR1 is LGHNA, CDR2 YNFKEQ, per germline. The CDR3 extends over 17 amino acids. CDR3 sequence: CASSQVERTSGTYEQYF. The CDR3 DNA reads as TGTGCCAGCAGCCAAGTTGAAAGGACTAGCGGTACCTACGAGCAGTACTTC.

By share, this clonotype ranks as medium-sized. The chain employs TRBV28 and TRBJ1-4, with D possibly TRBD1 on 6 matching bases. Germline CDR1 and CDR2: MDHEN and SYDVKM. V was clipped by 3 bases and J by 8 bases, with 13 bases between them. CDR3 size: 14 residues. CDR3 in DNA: TGTGCCAGCAGTTTGTACGGACAGTTAGAAAAACTGTTTTTT. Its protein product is CASSLYGQLEKLFF.

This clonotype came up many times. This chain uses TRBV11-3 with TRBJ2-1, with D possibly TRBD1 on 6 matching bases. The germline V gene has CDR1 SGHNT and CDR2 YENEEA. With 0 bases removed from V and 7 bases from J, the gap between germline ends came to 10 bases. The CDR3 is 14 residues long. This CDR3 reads CASSLDGQGNEQFF. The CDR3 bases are TGTGCCAGCAGCTTAGATGGCCAGGGGAATGAGCAGTTCTTC.

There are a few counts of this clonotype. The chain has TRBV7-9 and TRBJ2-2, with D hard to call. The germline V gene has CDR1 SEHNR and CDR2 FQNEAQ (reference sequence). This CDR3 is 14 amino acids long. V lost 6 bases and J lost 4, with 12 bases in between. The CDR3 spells CASRHTEVTGELFF. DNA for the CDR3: TGTGCCAGCAGGCATACAGAGGTCACCGGGGAGCTGTTTTTT.

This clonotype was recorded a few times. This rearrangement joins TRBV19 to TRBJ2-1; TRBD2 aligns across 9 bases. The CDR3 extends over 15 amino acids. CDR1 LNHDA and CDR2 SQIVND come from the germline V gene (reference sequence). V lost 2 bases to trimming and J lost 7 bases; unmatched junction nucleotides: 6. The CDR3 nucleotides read TGTGCCAGTAGTATAAGGAGCGGGAGGTCAAATGAGCAGTTCTTC. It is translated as CASSIRSGRSNEQFF.

The CDR3 bases are TGCAGTGCTAGGAGAGGCGGGGGTTCCCACGAGCAGTACTTC. Translating it yields CSARRGGGSHEQYF. This rearrangement joins TRBV20-1 to TRBJ2-7, with TRBD2 matching over 7 bases. V was clipped by 3 bases and J by 5 bases; unmatched bases: 10. Looked up from germline, CDR1 is DFQATT and CDR2 is SNEGSKA (reference sequence). This CDR3 has 14 amino acids.

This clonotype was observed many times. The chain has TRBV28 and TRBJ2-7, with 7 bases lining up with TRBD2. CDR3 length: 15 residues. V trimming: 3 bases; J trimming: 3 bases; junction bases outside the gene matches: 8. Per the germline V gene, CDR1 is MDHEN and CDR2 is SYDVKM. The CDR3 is CASSLGGRGVYEQYF. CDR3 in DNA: TGTGCCAGCAGTTTGGGGGGTCGGGGGGTCTACGAGCAGTACTTC.

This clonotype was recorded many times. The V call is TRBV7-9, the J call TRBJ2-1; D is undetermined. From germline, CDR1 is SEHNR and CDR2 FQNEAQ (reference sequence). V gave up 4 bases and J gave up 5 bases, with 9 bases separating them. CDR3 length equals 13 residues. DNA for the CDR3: TGTGCCAGCAGCTCCATTAGGGACAATGAGCAGTTCTTC. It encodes CASSSIRDNEQFF.

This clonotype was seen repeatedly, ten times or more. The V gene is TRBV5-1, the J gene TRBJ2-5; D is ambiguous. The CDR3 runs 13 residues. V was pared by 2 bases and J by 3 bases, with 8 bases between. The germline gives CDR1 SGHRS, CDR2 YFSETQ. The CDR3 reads CASSLEVEETQYF. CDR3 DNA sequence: TGCGCCAGCAGCTTAGAGGTTGAAGAGACCCAGTACTTC.

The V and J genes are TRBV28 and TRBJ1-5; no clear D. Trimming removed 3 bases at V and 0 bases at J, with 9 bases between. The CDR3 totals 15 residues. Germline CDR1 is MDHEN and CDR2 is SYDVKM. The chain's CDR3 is CASSFVEYSNQPQHF. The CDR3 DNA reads TGTGCCAGCAGTTTTGTGGAGTATAGCAATCAGCCCCAGCATTTT.

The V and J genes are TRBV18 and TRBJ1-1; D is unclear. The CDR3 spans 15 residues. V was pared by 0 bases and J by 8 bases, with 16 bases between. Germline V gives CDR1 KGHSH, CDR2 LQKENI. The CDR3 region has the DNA TGTGCCAGCTCACCACCTTCGAGTTCTAGGGCCGAAGCTTTCTTT. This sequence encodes CASSPPSSSRAEAFF.